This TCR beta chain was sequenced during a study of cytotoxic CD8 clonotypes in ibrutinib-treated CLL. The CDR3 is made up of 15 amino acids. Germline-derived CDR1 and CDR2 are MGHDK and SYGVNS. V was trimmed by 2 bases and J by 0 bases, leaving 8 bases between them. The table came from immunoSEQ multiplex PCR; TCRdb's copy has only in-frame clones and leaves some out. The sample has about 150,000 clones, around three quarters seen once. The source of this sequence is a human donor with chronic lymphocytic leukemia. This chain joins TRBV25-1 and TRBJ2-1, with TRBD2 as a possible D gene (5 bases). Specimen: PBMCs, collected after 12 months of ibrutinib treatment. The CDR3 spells CASSEPGSSYNEQFF. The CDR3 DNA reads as TGTGCCAGCAGTGAACCGGGAAGCTCCTACAATGAGCAGTTCTTC.